Below are 3 T cell receptor beta chains sequenced from a single sample in a study of tumor-infiltrating lymphocytes in localized non-small cell lung cancer. Measured with immunoSEQ multiplex PCR; TCRdb has only the in-frame clones, and not every one. Counted here are around 15,000 clones, approximately 62% occurring once; the ten biggest clones make up less than 6%. Sequenced sample: lung tumor tissue. These receptors came from a human donor with non-small cell lung cancer.

This clone appeared once. The chain is built from TRBV19 and TRBJ2-1; 13 nucleotides line up with TRBD2. V trimming: 6 bases; J trimming: 8 bases; junction bases outside the gene matches: 16. From germline, CDR1 is LNHDA and CDR2 SQIVND (reference sequence). This CDR3 region has 18 residues. CDR3 sequence reads: CASSRTSGSAFPPDEQFF. CDR3 nucleotide sequence: TGTGCCAGTAGCAGGACTAGCGGGAGTGCTTTCCCTCCCGATGAGCAGTTCTTC.

The chain couples TRBV9 to TRBJ1-6; no definite D call. The CDR3 loop spans 12 amino acids. V was cut by 7 bases and J by 6 bases, with 8 bases left in between. Germline lookup yields CDR1 SGDLS and CDR2 YYNGEE. The CDR3 loop reads CASGAPNSPLHF. The CDR3 DNA sequence: TGTGCCAGCGGCGCCCCTAATTCACCCCTCCACTTT.

The chain combines TRBV7-9 with TRBJ1-5; D uncertain. This CDR3 comprises 12 residues. Trimming took 1 base from V and 11 from J, leaving 9 bases between them. Germline V lookup: CDR1 SEHNR, CDR2 FQNEAQ (reference sequence). The chain's CDR3 is CASSLDSLTQHF. For the CDR3, the DNA is TGTGCCAGCAGCTTAGACAGTTTGACCCAGCATTTT.